Each of the 5 T cell receptor beta chains below was sequenced from the same sample in a study of OX40 agonist ivuxolimab in advanced cancers. Profiling relied on immunoSEQ multiplex PCR, and the TCRdb table lists in-frame clones only, not all of them. The data show roughly 53,000 clones, just under 85% seen once. Specimen: CD4+ or CD8+ T cells sorted from blood, collected in a trial of the OX40 agonist ivuxolimab. These receptors were obtained from an adult with an advanced solid tumor such as melanoma, head and neck, liver or kidney cancer.

This clone was counted once. V is TRBV5-4 and J is TRBJ1-3; TRBD1 is a possible D gene (5 bases). This CDR3 region has 17 residues. Looked up from germline, CDR1 is SGHNT and CDR2 is YYREEE (reference sequence). V was clipped by 0 bases and J by 4 bases, with 17 bases between them. The CDR3 loop is CASSLAPGTFKGNTIYF. As DNA, the CDR3 is TGTGCCAGCAGCTTGGCACCGGGGACCTTTAAGGGAAACACCATATATTTT. Full variable domain (missing parts from reference TRBV5-4 and TRBJ1-3): ETGVTQSPTHLIKTRGQQVTLRCSSQSGHNTVSWYQQALGQGPQFIFQYYREEENGRGNFPPRFSGLQFPNYSSELNVNALELDDSALYLCASSLAPGTFKGNTIYFGEGSWLTVV.

The chain couples TRBV30 to TRBJ1-2; TRBD1 aligns across 7 bases. The CDR3 loop spans 13 amino acids. The junction had 7 bases not matched to a gene; V was cut back by 1 base and J by 8 bases. Per the germline V gene, CDR1 is GTSNPN and CDR2 is SVGIG (reference sequence). CDR3 sequence reads: CAWSEGAHRGYTF. The CDR3 DNA reads TGTGCCTGGAGTGAGGGGGCTCACCGAGGCTACACCTTC.

In this sample, this clone turned up once. This rearrangement joins TRBV6-6 to TRBJ2-7; TRBD1 is a possible D gene (6 bases). V was trimmed by 4 bases and J by 2 bases, leaving 12 bases between them. The CDR3 is 14 residues long. Germline CDR1 MNHNY, CDR2 SVGAGI (reference sequence). CDR3 loop: CASSWQGPTYEQYF. In DNA form, the CDR3 reads TGTGCCAGCAGTTGGCAGGGGCCCACCTACGAGCAGTACTTC.

The chain uses TRBV28 and TRBJ1-4, with TRBD1 as a possible D gene (5 bases). Trimming stripped 3 bases from V and 2 bases from J, with 7 bases between. Germline values: CDR1 MDHEN, CDR2 SYDVKM. The CDR3 covers 14 residues. CDR3: CASSFSGTNEKLFF. The CDR3 DNA reads TGTGCCAGCAGTTTTTCAGGGACTAATGAAAAACTGTTTTTT.

In regard to this clone: Other DNA variants within this sample encode the same CDR3. The gene calls are TRBV7-9 and TRBJ2-1; a possible D gene is TRBD1 (6 bases). CDR3 length: 14 residues. The germline gives CDR1 SEHNR, CDR2 FQNEAQ (reference sequence). Deletions cut 0 bases from V and 7 bases from J, with 10 bases between. The CDR3 loop reads CASSLAGQYNEQFF. CDR3 DNA sequence: TGTGCCAGCAGCTTAGCTGGACAGTATAATGAGCAGTTCTTC. The full variable domain, completed using reference TRBV7-9 and TRBJ2-1, is DTGVSQNPRHKITKRGQNVTFRCDPISEHNRLYWYRQTLGQGPEFLTYFQNEAQLEKSRLLSDRFSAERPKGSFSTLEIQRTEQGDSAMYLCASSLAGQYNEQFFGPGTRLTVL.